This entry lists 19 T cell receptor beta chains sequenced from one sample in a study of vaccination and CD4 T cells after COVID-19. The antigens these receptors bind are not known. The treatment was: approximately nine-day PBMC culture with coronavirus spike peptide pools or control peptides (ViraFEST assay). Sequenced with the Oncomine TCR Beta short-read assay was DNA taken from cultured CD4+ T cells. Each CDR3 protein gets one entry after TCRdb re-called the PCR reads with MiXCR. Seen here are about 16,000 distinct CDR3 sequences, 35% to 45% observed once, and the top ten hold around 23%. Here the sequenced sample was CD4+ T cells from blood, cultured in vitro, taken before SARS-CoV-2 vaccination. These receptors originate from a human donor who received a COVID-19 vaccine.

The chain carries TRBV20-1 and TRBJ1-2; possible D gene TRBD1, 5 bases. Germline V lookup: CDR1 DFQATT, CDR2 SNEGSKA (reference sequence). The CDR3 is 12 amino acids. The V end was cut by 3 bases, the J end by 6 bases, with 11 bases between. The CDR3 reads CSASQGLDGYTF. In nucleotides, the CDR3 is TGCAGTGCTAGTCAGGGATTGGATGGCTACACCTTC.

This chain connects TRBV6-1 to TRBJ1-1; D is perhaps TRBD1 (5 bases). Germline CDR1 MNHNS, CDR2 SASEGT. The CDR3 extends over 14 amino acids. Trimming cost V 4 bases and J 1 base, with 10 bases left between them. CDR3 region: CASSGDRRNTEAFF. CDR3 sequence (DNA): TGTGCCAGCAGTGGAGACAGAAGGAACACTGAAGCTTTCTTT.

V and J are TRBV7-9 and TRBJ1-2, with D unresolved. The CDR3 runs to 15 residues. Germline V gene data show CDR1 as SEHNR and CDR2 as FQNEAQ (reference sequence). Trimming took off 1 base at V and 4 bases at J, with 13 bases between the two ends. The CDR3 DNA reads as TGTGCCAGCAGCTTAGTGGAGGGCGTAGTCTATGGCTACACCTTC. The encoded protein is CASSLVEGVVYGYTF.

The CDR3 sequence: CASSLHEQFF. The CDR3 DNA sequence: TGTGCCAGCAGCTTGCATGAGCAGTTCTTC. This chain uses TRBV11-3 with TRBJ2-1, with D hard to call. Germline loops: CDR1 SGHNT, CDR2 YENEEA. The ends were cut back, 3 bases at V and 8 bases at J, with 2 bases in the middle. The CDR3 runs 10 residues.

By share, this clonotype ranks as medium-sized (0.01 to 0.1%). The chain recombines TRBV19 with TRBJ2-5; 10 nucleotides line up with TRBD1. Germline CDR1 LNHDA, CDR2 SQIVND (reference sequence). Trimming took 6 bases from V and 5 from J; bases not matched to a gene: 3. There are 13 residues in the CDR3. CDR3 residues: CASRRQGAETQYF. The CDR3 DNA reads TGTGCCAGTAGGCGACAGGGGGCTGAGACCCAGTACTTC.

V and J are TRBV7-9 and TRBJ2-3; TRBD2 is a possible D gene (6 bases). The CDR3 runs to 12 residues. Germline-derived CDR1 and CDR2 are SEHNR and FQNEAQ (reference sequence). Trimming removed 5 bases at V and 7 bases at J, with 10 bases between. The CDR3 coding sequence is TGTGCCAGCAGCACGGACTACAATACGCAGTATTTT. It specifies CASSTDYNTQYF.

This clonotype was recorded a few times. The J gene is TRBJ1-1, the V gene TRBV19; D call uncertain. Germline V gives CDR1 LNHDA, CDR2 SQIVND (reference sequence). The CDR3 covers 13 residues. Between the trimmed V and J ends, which lost 5 bases and 2 bases, there was a span of 9 bases. For the CDR3, the DNA is TGTGCCAGTAGTGGGATCACCAACACTGAAGCTTTCTTT. Its protein product is CASSGITNTEAFF. The full variable domain, with the rest looked up from reference TRBV19 and TRBJ1-1, is DGGITQSPKYLFRKEGQNVTLSCEQNLNHDAMYWYRQDPGQGLRLIYYSQIVNDFQKGDIAEGYSVSREKKESFPLTVTSAQKNPTAFYLCASSGITNTEAFFGQGTRLTVV.

The chain carries TRBV15 and TRBJ2-7; D is perhaps TRBD1 (6 bases). CDR3 size: 18 residues. CDR1 is LNHNV, CDR2 YYDKDF, per germline (reference sequence). V was pared by 0 bases and J by 6 bases, with 24 bases between. The chain's CDR3 is CATSRDHWAGALGREQYF. In nucleotides, the CDR3 is TGTGCCACCAGCAGAGATCACTGGGCAGGGGCCCTCGGGCGCGAGCAGTACTTC.

The chain recombines TRBV5-1 with TRBJ2-7, with TRBD1 matching over 8 bases. There are 14 residues in the CDR3. Germline CDR1 SGHRS, CDR2 YFSETQ. Trimming cost V 0 bases and J 3 bases; bases outside gene matches: 2. The CDR3 spells CASSLGGQGYEQYF. The CDR3 DNA reads TGCGCCAGCAGCTTGGGTGGACAGGGCTACGAGCAGTACTTC.

The chain is built from TRBV20-1 and TRBJ2-5; the D gene is possibly TRBD1 (5 bases). Germline-derived CDR1 and CDR2 are DFQATT and SNEGSKA (reference sequence). Trimming left V 8 bases short and J 3 bases short, with 16 bases between. The CDR3 runs to 13 residues. Here the CDR3 DNA reads TGCAGTATCCACCGCGCCAGGGAAGAGACCCAGTACTTC. Its protein is CSIHRAREETQYF.

V gene TRBV25-1 combines with J gene TRBJ2-5; no reliable D call. Germline assignment: CDR1 MGHDK and CDR2 SYGVNS. The V end was cut by 2 bases, the J end by 6 bases, with 7 bases between. This CDR3 contains 12 residues. In nucleotides, the CDR3 is TGTGCCAGCAGTGAACCCTCTAAGACCCAGTACTTC. Translation gives CASSEPSKTQYF.

The chain couples TRBV5-1 to TRBJ2-5; perhaps TRBD2 as D (7 bases). The V gene lost 0 bases and the J gene lost 7 bases, with 13 bases spanning the gap. Germline CDR1 and CDR2: SGHRS and YFSETQ. CDR3 length: 14 amino acids. CDR3 nucleotides: TGCGCCAGCAGCTTGGTAGCAGGGGAGGGGACCCAGTACTTC. The encoded protein is CASSLVAGEGTQYF.

This clonotype has only a few counts. This rearrangement joins TRBV2 to TRBJ1-1; 7 nucleotides line up with TRBD1. Looked up from germline, CDR1 is SNHLY and CDR2 is FYNNEI. The CDR3 runs to 11 residues. Unmatched junction bases numbered 8, after V lost 6 bases and J lost 13 bases. The CDR3 coding sequence is TGTGCCAGCAGGCAAGGGGGCATGGTTTTCTTT. It translates to CASRQGGMVFF. Drawing the rest from reference TRBV2 and TRBJ1-1, the complete variable domain is EPEVTQTPSHQVTQMGQEVILRCVPISNHLYFYWYRQILGQKVEFLVSFYNNEISEKSEIFDDQFSVERPDGSNFTLKIRSTKLEDSAMYFCASRQGGMVFFGQGTRLTVV.

The V gene is TRBV2, the J gene TRBJ2-1; D uncertain. The V gene lost 3 bases and the J gene lost 4 bases, with 7 bases spanning the gap. CDR1 is SNHLY and CDR2 is FYNNEI in the germline V gene. This CDR3 comprises 13 residues. This CDR3 reads CASSELGYNEQFF. CDR3 coding DNA: TGTGCCAGCAGTGAGTTGGGGTACAATGAGCAGTTCTTC.

The chain is built from TRBV15 and TRBJ2-5, with 7 bases lining up with TRBD1. From germline, CDR1 is LNHNV and CDR2 YYDKDF (reference sequence). The CDR3 extends over 12 amino acids. The trim removed 3 bases at V and 5 bases at J, leaving 0 bases unmatched. DNA for the CDR3: TGTGCCACCAGCAGGGACAGGGAGACCCAGTACTTC. Protein product: CATSRDRETQYF.

V is TRBV19 and J is TRBJ2-1, with TRBD2 identical over 8 bases. The CDR3 covers 15 residues. From germline, CDR1 is LNHDA and CDR2 SQIVND (reference sequence). The junction had 7 bases not matched to a gene; V was cut back by 2 bases and J by 7 bases. The CDR3 bases are TGTGCCAGTAGTATAAAGCGGGGGCCACCGAATGAGCAGTTCTTC. Its protein is CASSIKRGPPNEQFF. The full variable domain, with the rest looked up from reference TRBV19 and TRBJ2-1, is DGGITQSPKYLFRKEGQNVTLSCEQNLNHDAMYWYRQDPGQGLRLIYYSQIVNDFQKGDIAEGYSVSREKKESFPLTVTSAQKNPTAFYLCASSIKRGPPNEQFFGPGTRLTVL.

This chain connects TRBV5-1 to TRBJ2-3, with D possibly matching TRBD1 (6 bases). The CDR3 has 14 residues. V gave up 4 bases and J gave up 2 bases, with 11 bases separating them. CDR1 is SGHRS, CDR2 YFSETQ, per germline. The CDR3 is CASSVRTDTDTQYF. The CDR3 DNA reads as TGCGCCAGCAGCGTGAGGACAGACACAGATACGCAGTATTTT. The full variable domain, rest sourced from reference TRBV5-1 and TRBJ2-3, is KAGVTQTPRYLIKTRGQQVTLSCSPISGHRSVSWYQQTPGQGLQFLFEYFSETQRNKGNFPGRFSGRQFSNSRSEMNVSTLELGDSALYLCASSVRTDTDTQYFGPGTRLTVL.

This clonotype was seen more than once but under ten times. The chain combines TRBV6-1 with TRBJ1-1, with 7 nucleotides matching TRBD1. The CDR3 runs to 15 residues. Trimming cost V 0 bases and J 1 base; bases outside gene matches: 2. The V gene's germline CDR1 is MNHNS and CDR2 SASEGT. Here the CDR3 reads CASSEAGTANTEAFF. For the CDR3, the DNA is TGTGCCAGCAGTGAAGCAGGGACAGCGAACACTGAAGCTTTCTTT.

This clonotype was counted a few times. This chain joins TRBV30 and TRBJ1-5; no definite D call. Trimming took off 4 bases at V and 0 bases at J, with 19 bases between the two ends. This CDR3 region has 17 residues. Germline values: CDR1 GTSNPN, CDR2 SVGIG (reference sequence). CDR3 nucleotides: TGTGCCTGGACCCAAGATGGGCCGGTCCGTAGCAATCAGCCCCAGCATTTT. The encoded protein is CAWTQDGPVRSNQPQHF.